These 27 T cell receptor beta chains came from one sample sequenced in a study of CDR3 diversity in severe acne (dated by TCRdb to between 2017 and 2020). Library method: PCR. TCRdb lists the instrument as Illumina HiSeq 2000. TCRdb applied fastp at Q25 and MiXCR to the public reads, then kept only in-frame beta chains. Every entry covers one CDR3 protein and lists the most common genes and DNA from its rows. The sample contains roughly 100,000 distinct CDR3 sequences, under 60% of them found a single time. The ten largest clones add up to around 12% of the sample. The sequencing sample was made of blood. Receptors originate from a male donor with acne.

This clonotype has ten or more counts. The chain employs TRBV2 and TRBJ1-6; 7 positions agree with TRBD1. This CDR3 is built from 15 residues. From germline, CDR1 is SNHLY and CDR2 FYNNEI. The junction had 6 bases not matched to a gene; V was cut back by 7 bases and J by 3 bases. CDR3 sequence reads: CASIDGDSYNSPLHF. CDR3 bases: TGTGCCAGCATCGATGGGGACAGCTATAATTCACCCCTCCACTTT.

This clonotype occurred a few times. This chain links TRBV13 with TRBJ2-7; D unclear. Germline-derived CDR1 and CDR2 are PRHDT and FYEKMQ (reference sequence). With 5 bases removed from V and 4 bases from J, the gap between germline ends came to 15 bases. The CDR3 spans 14 residues. CDR3 nucleotides: TGTGCCAGCAGCGCCCAAGGACGATCATACGAGCAGTACTTC. Translating it yields CASSAQGRSYEQYF.

This clonotype is classed as large. This chain connects TRBV20-1 to TRBJ2-7; D perhaps matches TRBD1 (5 bases). Germline-derived CDR1 and CDR2 are DFQATT and SNEGSKA (reference sequence). V was pared by 7 bases and J by 2 bases, with 12 bases between. The CDR3 has 12 amino acids. CDR3 protein: CSVPTETYEQYF. Written as DNA, the CDR3 is TGCAGTGTCCCGACAGAGACCTACGAGCAGTACTTC.

The gene calls are TRBV19 and TRBJ2-5, with 12 bases matching TRBD2. V lost 6 bases and J lost 2; bases outside the gene matches: 4. The CDR3 totals 15 residues. Germline V CDR1 and CDR2: LNHDA, SQIVND (reference sequence). The CDR3 loop is CASSWTSGIQETQYF. Written as DNA, the CDR3 is TGTGCCAGTAGCTGGACTAGCGGGATTCAAGAGACCCAGTACTTC.

In this sample, this clonotype turned up once. The J gene is TRBJ2-7, the V gene TRBV6-6; 15 bases are a match to TRBD2. The CDR3 covers 17 residues. J was trimmed by 4 bases and V by 3 bases; bases with no gene match: 7. From germline, CDR1 is MNHNY and CDR2 SVGAGI (reference sequence). Written as DNA, the CDR3 is TGTGCCAGCAGTTATTTTCCCGGGACTAGCGGGAGGTACGAGCAGTACTTC. This codes for CASSYFPGTSGRYEQYF.

There are many counts of this clonotype. The J gene is TRBJ2-7, the V gene TRBV9; D possibly corresponds to TRBD1 (7 bases). The CDR3 is 16 residues long. V lost 0 bases and J 1 base, leaving 14 bases between the germline ends. Germline V gene lookup returns CDR1 SGDLS and CDR2 YYNGEE. The CDR3 sequence: CASSVGRQGGSYEQYF. CDR3 DNA: TGTGCCAGCAGCGTAGGACGACAGGGAGGATCCTACGAGCAGTACTTC.

This clonotype was observed a single time. The V gene is TRBV9, the J gene TRBJ1-5, with D possibly TRBD1 on 5 matching bases. Germline V lookup: CDR1 SGDLS, CDR2 YYNGEE. V was shortened by 0 bases and J by 11 bases, with 9 bases between the two germline ends. This CDR3 has 12 residues. The CDR3 DNA reads TGTGCCAGCAGCGTAGCCGGGGGTGCCCAGCATTTT. It codes for CASSVAGGAQHF.

The J gene is TRBJ2-7, the V gene TRBV20-1, with D maybe TRBD1 (6 bases). Germline CDR1 DFQATT, CDR2 SNEGSKA (reference sequence). Trimming pared 5 bases from V and 4 bases from J, leaving 12 bases between. The CDR3 has 12 residues. In DNA form, the CDR3 reads TGCAGTGCTTTACAGGGAATATACGAGCAGTACTTC. It encodes CSALQGIYEQYF.

This clonotype is a singleton in its sample. The V gene is TRBV4-1, the J gene TRBJ2-5; no definite D call. The CDR3 has 16 residues. The V gene lost 0 bases and the J gene lost 1 base, with 12 bases spanning the gap. Germline V CDR1 and CDR2: MGHRA, YSYEKL. DNA for the CDR3: TGCGCCAGCAGCCAAGAATCCATGTGGGGCCAAGAGACCCAGTACTTC. Translating it yields CASSQESMWGQETQYF.

Details on this clonotype: One end of the junction does not line up with germline, which may come from a read error. The gene calls are TRBV6-1 and TRBJ2-1; perhaps TRBD2 as D (6 bases). The CDR3 covers 19 residues. Per the germline V gene, CDR1 is MNHNS and CDR2 is SASEGT. CDR3 residues: CASRPGLRTRETSYNEQLF. The DNA of the CDR3 is TGTGCCAGCAGGCCGGGACTCCGAACGAGAGAAACCTCCTACAATGAGCAGCTCTTC.

This clonotype occurred a few times. The genes are TRBV14 and TRBJ2-2; a weak D match, TRBD2 (6 bases). V was pared by 3 bases and J by 4 bases, with 12 bases between. Looked up from germline, CDR1 is SGHDN and CDR2 is FVKESK. The CDR3 is made up of 15 amino acids. The CDR3: CASSQFSGVTGELFF. The CDR3 DNA sequence: TGTGCCAGCAGCCAGTTTTCGGGGGTCACCGGGGAGCTGTTTTTT.

Only a few counts were recorded for this clonotype. The CDR3 bases are TGTGCCAGCAGCTTAGGGGACAGGGAGGAGACCCAGTACTTC. Translated: CASSLGDREETQYF. The rearrangement joins TRBV7-3 to TRBJ2-5; 9 bases fit TRBD1. Trimming removed 2 bases from V and 5 bases from J; junction bases left unmatched: 3. Germline lookup yields CDR1 SGHTA and CDR2 FQGTGA. The CDR3 length is 14 residues.

This clonotype is judged medium-sized. Germline and junction disagree at one end, which may indicate a read error. The chain is built from TRBV7-2 and TRBJ2-7; 7 positions agree with TRBD1. Germline V gene lookup returns CDR1 SGHTA and CDR2 FQGNSA. The CDR3 covers 15 residues. The CDR3 here is CASSLGQGVLDEQYF. CDR3 coding DNA: TGTGCCAGCAGTTTAGGGCAGGGGGTTTTGGACGAGCAGTACTTC.

The chain couples TRBV20-1 to TRBJ2-2; 11 bases are a match to TRBD2. This CDR3 has 16 amino acids. CDR1 and CDR2 from the germline V gene are DFQATT and SNEGSKA (reference sequence). V shed 3 bases, J shed 4 bases, and the junction held 7 bases outside the gene matches. CDR3 protein: CSASDRTSGGTGELFF. CDR3 coding DNA: TGCAGTGCTAGTGACCGTACTAGCGGGGGCACCGGGGAGCTGTTTTTT.

The CDR3 here is CASSHPGLYTEAFF. As DNA, the CDR3 is TGTGCCAGCAGCCACCCAGGGCTCTACACTGAAGCTTTCTTT. The V gene is TRBV25-1, the J gene TRBJ1-1, with D possibly matching TRBD1 (5 bases). The CDR3 consists of 14 residues. Trimming shortened V by 6 bases and J by 3 bases, and 14 bases separated the two germline ends. The germline CDR1 and CDR2 sequences are MGHDK and SYGVNS. Based on the CDR3 plus reference TRBV25-1 and TRBJ1-1, the full variable domain is EADIYQTPRYLVIGTGKKITLECSQTMGHDKMYWYQQDPGMELHLIHYSYGVNSTEKGDLSSESTVSRIRTEHFPLTLESARPSHTSQYLCASSHPGLYTEAFFGQGTRLTVV.

The V and J genes are TRBV4-2 and TRBJ2-1, with 12 bases aligning to TRBD2. Germline loops: CDR1 LGHNA, CDR2 YNFKEQ. J was trimmed by 9 bases and V by 1 base; bases with no gene match: 4. The CDR3 is 15 amino acids. CDR3 region: CASSQGTSGIGEQFF. As DNA, the CDR3 is TGTGCCAGCAGCCAAGGGACTAGCGGGATCGGTGAGCAGTTCTTC.

This clonotype was seen a single time. A much larger clone is a single base away; this may be a read error. The chain links TRBV9 to TRBJ2-7; no clear D gene. Germline loops: CDR1 SGDLS, CDR2 YYNGEE. This CDR3 has 13 residues. Trimming removed 4 bases from V and 0 bases from J, with 8 bases in between. CDR3 in amino acids: CASSPSASYEQYF. Here the CDR3 DNA reads TGTGCCAGCAGCCCCTCAGCCTCCTACGAGCAGTACTTC.

About this clonotype: The junction differs from germline at one of its ends, possibly a read error. The CDR3 loop is CACSGPSYPDYEQYF. CDR3 DNA sequence: TGTGCCTGCAGCGGCCCGAGCTACCCAGACTACGAGCAGTACTTC. V gene TRBV9 combines with J gene TRBJ2-7; D perhaps matches TRBD2 (5 bases). Germline V gene data show CDR1 as SGDLS and CDR2 as YYNGEE. The CDR3 is made up of 15 amino acids.

With regard to this clonotype: This could be a read error, since a much larger clone is one nucleotide away. This chain links TRBV2 with TRBJ2-3; TRBD2 aligns across 8 bases. CDR1 and CDR2 (germline): SNHLY, FYNNEI. J gave up 5 bases and V 3 bases, and 4 bases lay outside the gene matches. This CDR3 is built from 14 residues. The CDR3: CASSDLAGKDTQYF. The CDR3 bases are TGTGCCAGCAGTGACCTAGCGGGTAAAGATACGCAGTATTTT.

The chain is built from TRBV12-5 and TRBJ2-2; TRBD2 matches at 8 bases. After removal of 4 bases from V and 2 bases from J, the junction contained 12 bases not matched to a gene. Germline loops: CDR1 LGHNT, CDR2 FRNRAP. This CDR3 region has 18 residues. The CDR3 here is CASGSTPKRESNTGELFF. The CDR3, as DNA: TGTGCTAGTGGTTCCACCCCGAAGCGGGAGAGTAACACCGGGGAGCTGTTTTTT.

The V call is TRBV7-9, the J call TRBJ1-2; no clear D. Trimming cost V 6 bases and J 0 bases, with 17 bases left between them. The CDR3 consists of 16 residues. Germline assignment: CDR1 SEHNR and CDR2 FQNEAQ (reference sequence). The CDR3 loop is CASSSLNGDPNYGYTF. The CDR3 nucleotides are TGTGCCAGCAGTTCACTCAACGGGGATCCTAACTATGGCTACACCTTC.

This clonotype was seen once. V gene TRBV5-1 combines with J gene TRBJ2-1; 12 nucleotides align to TRBD2. The V gene end was trimmed by 6 bases and the J gene end by 2 bases; junction bases not matched to a gene: 9. The CDR3 is 17 residues long. CDR1 and CDR2 (germline): SGHRS, YFSETQ. CDR3 sequence reads: CASKLSGLAGTYNEQFF. The DNA of the CDR3 is TGCGCCAGCAAATTGTCGGGACTAGCGGGTACCTACAATGAGCAGTTCTTC.

The gene calls are TRBV29-1 and TRBJ2-1; D not resolved. The CDR3 has 13 amino acids. Germline values: CDR1 SQVTM, CDR2 ANQGSEA. V shed 7 bases and J shed 1 base, with 11 bases lying between them. The CDR3 bases are TGCAGCGGGGCCTGGAGTTCCTACAATGAGCAGTTCTTC. Translating gives CSGAWSSYNEQFF.

This clonotype was seen repeatedly, ten times or more. The chain joins TRBV25-1 to TRBJ2-7; the D gene is possibly TRBD2 (6 bases). Looked up from germline, CDR1 is MGHDK and CDR2 is SYGVNS. V gave up 3 bases and J gave up 0 bases, with 6 bases separating them. There are 13 residues in the CDR3. The CDR3 loop is CASSDGSSYEQYF. The CDR3 DNA follows: TGTGCCAGCAGTGACGGGAGCTCCTACGAGCAGTACTTC.

This clonotype was seen a few times. The chain has TRBV25-1 and TRBJ2-1, with TRBD2 matching 15 bases. The CDR3 loop spans 19 amino acids. Germline V gene sequence: CDR1 MGHDK, CDR2 SYGVNS. J lost 5 bases, V lost 5 bases, and 13 bases had no gene match. The CDR3 sequence is CASSYQAPGLAGGDNEQFF. The DNA of the CDR3 is TGTGCCAGCAGTTACCAGGCACCGGGACTAGCGGGAGGAGACAATGAGCAGTTCTTC.

The chain recombines TRBV20-1 with TRBJ2-3; 13 nucleotides line up with TRBD2. The CDR3 is 16 amino acids. Looked up from germline, CDR1 is DFQATT and CDR2 is SNEGSKA (reference sequence). Here the CDR3 DNA reads TGCAGCGTTAGACCGGGACTAGCGGGAAGCACAGATACGCAGTATTTT. Protein sequence: CSVRPGLAGSTDTQYF.

This clonotype has a handful of counts. The chain joins TRBV10-3 to TRBJ2-7, with 10 bases identical to TRBD2. The CDR3 length is 15 residues. With 4 bases clipped from V and 6 bases from J, the junction kept 9 bases outside the gene matches. Germline CDR1 ENHRY, CDR2 SYGVKD. Written as DNA, the CDR3 is TGTGCCATCAGTGGCCTAGCGGGAGCCGGGGTCGAGCAGTACTTC. Residues: CAISGLAGAGVEQYF.